What follows are 15 T cell receptor beta chains derived from one specimen sequenced in a study of regulatory T cells in long-lasting Graves disease listed by TCRdb under 2021. The method behind the library was multiplex PCR. This sample was sequenced with an Illumina HiSeq 4000. iRepertoire HTBI primers and Arm-PCR amplification of CDR3 regions were used to construct TCR beta libraries. TCRdb reworked the public reads: Q25 trimming with fastp, MiXCR clone assembly, productive beta chains retained. When rows share a CDR3 protein, they turn into one entry using the most common DNA and genes. This sample lists roughly 500,000 distinct CDR3 sequences; around 21% were detected once. The top ten clones comprise 7% to 9.5% of the sample. Taken with the paper, the label for time point translates to: persistent/refractory GD, antithyroid drugs over 5 years with positive TRAb. For both TCR sequencing and RNA sequencing, RNA was extracted from PBMCs in TRIzol.

Sequenced material: peripheral blood mononuclear cells (PBMCs), taken when the disease was refractory, from a patient treated with antithyroid drugs. The receptors stem from a female donor with Graves disease.

This clonotype was seen only a few times. The gene calls are TRBV28 and TRBJ1-2; D is unresolved. This CDR3 has 13 amino acids. In germline, CDR1 is MDHEN, CDR2 SYDVKM. Trimming took 2 bases from V and 4 from J, leaving 8 bases between them. The CDR3 DNA reads as TGTGCCAGCAGTTTAAGGCAGTCCTATGGCTACACCTTC. It translates to CASSLRQSYGYTF.

This clonotype was seen at least ten times. The genes are TRBV19 and TRBJ1-1; the D is unclear. The CDR3 has 13 residues. Germline values: CDR1 LNHDA, CDR2 SQIVND (reference sequence). Deletions cut 5 bases from V and 3 bases from J, with 10 bases between. The CDR3 spells CASSASGDTEAFF. The CDR3 region has the DNA TGTGCCAGTAGTGCGTCCGGTGACACTGAAGCTTTCTTT.

The CDR3 sequence is CASSRDRPLSYEQYF. As DNA, the CDR3 is TGTGCCAGCAGCCGGGACAGGCCACTCTCCTACGAGCAGTACTTC. V usage is TRBV28 and J usage is TRBJ2-7, with 8 bases that match TRBD1. Germline V lookup: CDR1 MDHEN, CDR2 SYDVKM. The V gene end was trimmed by 6 bases and the J gene end by 0 bases; junction bases not matched to a gene: 7. This CDR3 contains 15 residues.

The J gene is TRBJ1-1, the V gene TRBV12-3 or TRBV12-4; D is perhaps TRBD1 (6 bases). The CDR3 is 14 residues long. Trimming removed 10 bases at V and 5 bases at J, with 20 bases between. The CDR3 bases are TGTGCCACCACTCGGGGGGCTGGTTGGACTGAAGCTTTCTTT. It is translated as CATTRGAGWTEAFF.

There are many counts of this clonotype. The CDR3 DNA sequence: TGTGCCGCTGGCCGGAGAGAGGTGACTGAAGCTTTCTTT. It translates to CAAGRREVTEAFF. This chain connects TRBV15 to TRBJ1-1; D uncertain. V gave up 11 bases and J gave up 5 bases, with 18 bases separating them. Looked up from germline, CDR1 is LNHNV and CDR2 is YYDKDF (reference sequence). The length of the CDR3 is 13 residues.

This clonotype was detected ten times or more. V is TRBV2 and J is TRBJ1-2; D is ambiguous. Trimming stripped 1 base from V and 6 bases from J, with 12 bases between. In germline, CDR1 is SNHLY, CDR2 FYNNEI. This CDR3 spans 14 amino acids. The CDR3 protein is CASSEDVRLDGYTF. CDR3 in DNA: TGTGCCAGCAGTGAAGATGTCAGATTGGATGGCTACACCTTC.

This clonotype appeared many times. The chain employs TRBV27 and TRBJ2-5, with D possibly TRBD1 on 6 matching bases. This CDR3 spans 15 amino acids. Germline CDR1 and CDR2: MNHEY and SMNVEV (reference sequence). V lost 3 bases to trimming and J lost 5 bases, with 16 bases between them. As DNA, the CDR3 is TGTGCCAGCAGTTTCGACGGCACAGGGTTGGAGACCCAGTACTTC. Residues: CASSFDGTGLETQYF.

The chain uses TRBV5-1 and TRBJ2-2; D is tentatively TRBD1 or TRBD2 (6 bases each). The CDR3 runs 18 residues. V was trimmed by 1 base and J by 0 bases, leaving 16 bases between them. Germline CDR1 and CDR2: SGHRS and YFSETQ. CDR3 DNA sequence: TGCGCCAGCAGCTTGAGGGGGGCACAGTTCGCGAACACCGGGGAGCTGTTTTTT. Its translation: CASSLRGAQFANTGELFF.

This clonotype has at least ten counts. The V gene is TRBV30, the J gene TRBJ2-5; D gene unclear. CDR1 is GTSNPN, CDR2 SVGIG, per germline (reference sequence). Trimming took 2 bases from V and 2 from J, leaving 12 bases between them. This CDR3 region has 14 residues. This CDR3 reads CAWSRVIEQETQYF. In nucleotides, the CDR3 is TGTGCCTGGAGTAGGGTCATAGAACAAGAGACCCAGTACTTC. Variable domain in full (rest from reference TRBV30 and TRBJ2-5): SQTIHQWPATLVQPVGSPLSLECTVEGTSNPNLYWYRQAAGRGLQLLFYSVGIGQISSEVPQNLSASRPQDRQFILSSKKLLLSDSGFYLCAWSRVIEQETQYFGPGTRLLVL.

This clonotype was counted only a few times. The chain uses TRBV7-2 and TRBJ2-7, with D possibly matching TRBD1 (6 bases). The CDR3 consists of 13 residues. V lost 4 bases and J 7 bases, leaving 14 bases between the germline ends. Germline V CDR1 and CDR2: SGHTA, FQGNSA. In DNA form, the CDR3 reads TGTGCCAGCAGCTACCAAACAGGGCGAGAGCAGTACTTC. It is translated as CASSYQTGREQYF.

This clonotype was counted between two and nine times. The CDR3 nucleotides read TGTGCCATCAGTGTAAGGACAGATCGCGAGCAGTACTTC. Translating it yields CAISVRTDREQYF. The gene calls are TRBV10-3 and TRBJ2-7; D is perhaps TRBD1 (6 bases). CDR1 is ENHRY, CDR2 SYGVKD, per germline. This CDR3 is 13 amino acids long. With 4 bases removed from V and 6 bases from J, the gap between germline ends came to 13 bases.

This clonotype was seen ten or more times. The rearrangement uses TRBV7-6 and TRBJ2-2; 8 nucleotides agree with TRBD2. After removal of 5 bases from V and 0 bases from J, the junction contained 2 bases not matched to a gene. CDR3 size: 15 residues. Germline V CDR1 and CDR2: SGHVS, FNYEAQ. The DNA for the CDR3 is TGTGCCAGCAGCCTGGGACTAGCGAACACCGGGGAGCTGTTTTTT. The encoded protein is CASSLGLANTGELFF.

Ten or more counts support this clonotype. This chain uses TRBV10-3 with TRBJ2-2, with D uncertain. V gave up 3 bases and J gave up 5 bases, with 10 bases separating them. This CDR3 contains 14 residues. The germline V gene encodes CDR1 ENHRY and CDR2 SYGVKD. CDR3 bases: TGTGCCATCAGTGACCCCGTCGGAACCGGGGAGCTGTTTTTT. It is translated as CAISDPVGTGELFF.

This clonotype has only one observation. The chain's CDR3 is CASSIAPGMGTGELFF. CDR3 nucleotides: TGTGCCAGTAGTATAGCTCCAGGGATGGGCACCGGGGAGCTGTTTTTT. V is TRBV19 and J is TRBJ2-2, with D possibly TRBD1 on 5 matching bases. CDR3 length equals 16 residues. V lost 1 base and J lost 4, with 13 bases in between. Germline V gene lookup returns CDR1 LNHDA and CDR2 SQIVND (reference sequence).

Comment on this clonotype: Just one base apart from a much larger clone, this may be a read error. This rearrangement joins TRBV7-3 to TRBJ2-4; 9 nucleotides agree with TRBD1. The CDR3 runs 15 residues. CDR1 is SGHTA, CDR2 FQGTGA, per germline. CDR3 residues: CTSSTEGQGRHIQYF. DNA of the CDR3: TGTACCAGCAGCACCGAGGGACAGGGTAGGCACATTCAGTACTTC.